This T cell receptor beta chain appears in the sequencing data of a study of blood T cell repertoires in COVID-19. Study information: Sites across the United States, Italy and Spain contributed samples from acute and convalescent COVID-19. T cells, B-cell-depleted T cells, or PBMCs provided the cDNA or gDNA that served as material.

J was trimmed by 0 bases and V by 0 bases; bases with no gene match: 7. The CDR3 is made up of 17 amino acids. Germline V gene sequence: CDR1 LGHNA, CDR2 YSLEER. Authors' data handling: Estimation of nucleated cell counts was performed using reference gene primer amplification. The data were produced by immunoSEQ multiplex PCR, yet TCRdb's version contains in-frame clones alone and is incomplete. V, J and clone size reflect that table, while D and trimming were determined from the DNA. The table includes tens of thousands of clones, 70% to 90% detected once. J is TRBJ1-1 and V is TRBV4-3; the match to TRBD1 covers 7 bases. The sequencing input was peripheral blood. This receptor was identified in a man aged 80 or over with active COVID-19. The DNA of the CDR3 is TGCGCCAGCAGCCAAGATTACAGGGGAAGGATGAACACTGAAGCTTTCTTT. Protein: CASSQDYRGRMNTEAFF.